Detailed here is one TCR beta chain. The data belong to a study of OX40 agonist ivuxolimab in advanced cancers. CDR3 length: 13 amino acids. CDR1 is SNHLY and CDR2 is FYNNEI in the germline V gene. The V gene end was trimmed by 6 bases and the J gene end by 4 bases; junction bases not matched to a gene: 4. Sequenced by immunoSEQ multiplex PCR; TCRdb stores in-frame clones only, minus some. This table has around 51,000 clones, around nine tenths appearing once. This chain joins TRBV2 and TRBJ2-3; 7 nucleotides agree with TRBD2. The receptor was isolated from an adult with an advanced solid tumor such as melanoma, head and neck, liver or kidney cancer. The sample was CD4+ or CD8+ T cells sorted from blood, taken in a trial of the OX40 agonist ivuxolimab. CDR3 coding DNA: TGTGCCAGCAGACCGGGGAGGGCAGATACGCAGTATTTT. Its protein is CASRPGRADTQYF.